The 30 T cell receptor beta chains presented below share a single source sample, sequenced in a study of Tregs in tolerant kidney transplant recipients (dated by TCRdb to about 2019). Antigen specificity for these receptors is unknown. Library generation was performed with the immunoSEQ multiplex PCR assay. Here the immuneACCESS table is served through TCRdb, limited to in-frame sequences with V and J called. Missing clones are a known gap in these copies; in checked studies unresolved V genes cover under half, and the rest lacks a known reason. This sample lists 15,000 to 20,000 clones; approximately 65% were detected once. The top ten constitute approximately 3.7% of the sample. Specimen: Tregs from blood cultured with allogeneic cells. The receptors were gathered from a human donor in good health.

The chain has TRBV19 and TRBJ2-5; D is ambiguous. The CDR3 runs to 14 residues. V lost 7 bases, J lost 0 bases, and 12 bases lay in between. Germline V gene sequence: CDR1 LNHDA, CDR2 SQIVND (reference sequence). In nucleotides, the CDR3 is TGTGCCAGTATGGCCACGATGGACCAAGAGACCCAGTACTTC. This codes for CASMATMDQETQYF.

The genes are TRBV7-9 and TRBJ2-3, with 8 bases fitting TRBD2. Per the germline V gene, CDR1 is SEHNR and CDR2 is FQNEAQ (reference sequence). V shed 5 bases, J shed 4 bases, and the junction held 14 bases outside the gene matches. This CDR3 region has 17 residues. CDR3 sequence (DNA): TGTGCCAGCAGCCGTTTATGGACTAGCCCGGGGGCAGATACGCAGTATTTT. This encodes CASSRLWTSPGADTQYF.

This chain uses TRBV7-9 with TRBJ1-6; D is perhaps TRBD1 (6 bases). V was clipped by 3 bases and J by 9 bases, with 24 bases between them. Germline loops: CDR1 SEHNR, CDR2 FQNEAQ (reference sequence). The CDR3 contains 18 residues. The CDR3 sequence is CASSLGVKFRDNSSPLHF. DNA of the CDR3: TGTGCCAGCAGCTTGGGTGTAAAGTTCCGGGACAACTCTTCACCCCTCCACTTT.

This chain connects TRBV5-1 to TRBJ1-1; the D gene is possibly TRBD1 (6 bases). CDR1 is SGHRS and CDR2 is YFSETQ in the germline V gene. V was shortened by 7 bases and J by 0 bases, with 13 bases between the two germline ends. The length of the CDR3 is 14 residues. CDR3 nucleotide sequence: TGCGCCAGCTGTCAGGGGCAGATGAACACTGAAGCTTTCTTT. Translating gives CASCQGQMNTEAFF.

The CDR3 bases are TGCGCCAGCAGTGGAGTCAGGGGAGGGGACGAGCAGTACTTC. The encoded protein is CASSGVRGGDEQYF. This chain joins TRBV10-1 and TRBJ2-7; tentatively, D is TRBD2 (7 bases). The germline V gene encodes CDR1 WNHNN and CDR2 SYGVQD (reference sequence). V gave up 4 bases and J gave up 5 bases, with 15 bases separating them. The CDR3 length is 14 residues.

The V call is TRBV10-3, the J call TRBJ2-3; no reliable D call. The ends were cut back, 3 bases at V and 7 bases at J, with 11 bases in the middle. The CDR3 consists of 13 residues. CDR1 and CDR2 (germline): ENHRY, SYGVKD. CDR3 DNA sequence: TGTGCCATCAGTGAAGTCTCAGGAAATACGCAGTATTTT. This codes for CAISEVSGNTQYF.

This chain connects TRBV18 to TRBJ1-4; D unclear. The CDR3 length is 15 residues. CDR1 is KGHSH and CDR2 is LQKENI in the germline V gene. V gave up 6 bases and J gave up 0 bases, with 11 bases separating them. This CDR3 is CASSRIRATNEKLFF. The CDR3 nucleotides are TGTGCCAGCTCCCGGATAAGAGCAACTAATGAAAAACTGTTTTTT.

This sequence joins TRBV4-2 and TRBJ1-2, with a tentative D call TRBD1 (5 bases). CDR1 LGHNA and CDR2 YNFKEQ come from the germline V gene. The CDR3 sequence is 14 residues long. V gave up 5 bases and J gave up 7 bases, with 17 bases separating them. CDR3 nucleotide sequence: TGTGCCAGCAGCTTACTAGGGGATTTAGTTGGCTACACCTTC. Translated: CASSLLGDLVGYTF.

This clone was seen a handful of times. The chain employs TRBV5-4 and TRBJ2-2, with 7 nucleotides matching TRBD1. Germline CDR1 SGHNT, CDR2 YYREEE (reference sequence). J lost 7 bases, V lost 3 bases, and 6 bases had no gene match. The CDR3 totals 14 residues. CDR3 nucleotides: TGTGCCAGCAGCTCACAGGGGTATGGCGGGGAGCTGTTTTTT. Translated: CASSSQGYGGELFF. Supplemented by reference TRBV5-4 and TRBJ2-2, the full variable domain reads ETGVTQSPTHLIKTRGQQVTLRCSSQSGHNTVSWYQQALGQGPQFIFQYYREEENGRGNFPPRFSGLQFPNYSSELNVNALELDDSALYLCASSSQGYGGELFFGEGSRLTVL.

This rearrangement joins TRBV19 to TRBJ2-7; the D is unclear. Germline lookup yields CDR1 LNHDA and CDR2 SQIVND (reference sequence). V lost 3 bases, J lost 3 bases, and 12 bases lay in between. The CDR3 sequence is 14 residues long. The CDR3 is CASSMNSGVYEQYF. For the CDR3, the DNA is TGTGCCAGTAGTATGAATTCAGGAGTCTACGAGCAGTACTTC.

This clone has a handful of counts. The rearrangement links TRBV4-1 to TRBJ1-2; D unclear. Deletions cut 6 bases from V and 3 bases from J, with 11 bases between. Germline V CDR1 and CDR2: MGHRA, YSYEKL. The CDR3 sequence is 13 residues long. The CDR3 region is CASSRSNDYGYTF. The CDR3, as DNA: TGCGCCAGCAGTCGATCCAACGACTATGGCTACACCTTC.

The genes are TRBV5-4 and TRBJ1-6; D uncertain. The CDR3 length is 15 residues. The germline CDR1 and CDR2 sequences are SGHNT and YYREEE (reference sequence). The V and J ends lost 4 bases and 7 bases respectively, with 15 bases between them. The CDR3 sequence is CASSPGAQSNSPLHF. CDR3 nucleotides: TGTGCCAGCAGCCCCGGCGCACAAAGCAATTCACCCCTCCACTTT. Looking up the rest from reference TRBV5-4 and TRBJ1-6 gives the full variable domain: ETGVTQSPTHLIKTRGQQVTLRCSSQSGHNTVSWYQQALGQGPQFIFQYYREEENGRGNFPPRFSGLQFPNYSSELNVNALELDDSALYLCASSPGAQSNSPLHFGNGTRLTVT.

The J gene is TRBJ2-7, the V gene TRBV6-4; 8 bases fit TRBD2. Trimming cost V 5 bases and J 3 bases; bases outside gene matches: 9. This CDR3 spans 15 amino acids. Looked up from germline, CDR1 is MRHNA and CDR2 is SNTAGT. CDR3 nucleotide sequence: TGTGCCAGCAGTCGACTAGCGCCCAGGGGCTACGAGCAGTACTTC. Translated, it gives CASSRLAPRGYEQYF.

The chain is built from TRBV7-8 and TRBJ1-2; D ambiguous. The germline CDR1 and CDR2 sequences are SGHVS and FQNEAQ. V lost 3 bases to trimming and J lost 0 bases, with 8 bases between them. This CDR3 region has 14 residues. CDR3 coding DNA: TGTGCCAGCAGCTTCCTATCCTCTAACTATGGCTACACCTTC. Its protein product is CASSFLSSNYGYTF.

The V and J genes are TRBV25-1 and TRBJ1-6, with D unresolved. Trimming removed 2 bases at V and 3 bases at J, with 5 bases between. Per the germline V gene, CDR1 is MGHDK and CDR2 is SYGVNS. CDR3 length: 14 residues. The CDR3 bases are TGTGCCAGCAGTGAAGGCGGCTATAATTCACCCCTCCACTTT. This sequence encodes CASSEGGYNSPLHF.

This chain uses TRBV4-2 with TRBJ2-1; 7 bases align to TRBD2. V shed 0 bases, J shed 4 bases, and the junction held 6 bases outside the gene matches. The CDR3 length is 16 residues. Looked up from germline, CDR1 is LGHNA and CDR2 is YNFKEQ. The CDR3 sequence is CASSQDLASGYNEQFF. In DNA, the CDR3 is TGTGCCAGCAGCCAAGATTTGGCTAGCGGATACAATGAGCAGTTCTTC.

The V and J genes are TRBV7-9 and TRBJ1-2, with D unclear. The CDR3 is 15 amino acids. V was cut by 1 base and J by 4 bases, with 13 bases left in between. Germline V gene sequence: CDR1 SEHNR, CDR2 FQNEAQ (reference sequence). The CDR3 nucleotides read TGTGCCAGCAGCTTAGTTCCCCCGGAGGGCTATGGCTACACCTTC. Translation gives CASSLVPPEGYGYTF.

CDR3 residues: CASKKNGLAGETQYF. The CDR3 coding sequence is TGTGCCAGCAAGAAGAACGGGCTAGCGGGAGAGACCCAGTACTTC. The V gene is TRBV6-5, the J gene TRBJ2-5; TRBD2 matches at 8 bases. Germline values: CDR1 MNHEY, CDR2 SVGAGI. With 7 bases clipped from V and 4 bases from J, the junction kept 11 bases outside the gene matches. This CDR3 is 15 amino acids long.

The rearrangement joins TRBV5-1 to TRBJ2-3; 8 bases fit TRBD2. This CDR3 is built from 15 residues. After removal of 0 bases from V and 4 bases from J, the junction contained 4 bases not matched to a gene. The germline V gene encodes CDR1 SGHRS and CDR2 YFSETQ. The chain's CDR3 is CASSLEGLGADTQYF. In nucleotides, the CDR3 is TGCGCCAGCAGCTTGGAGGGACTAGGGGCAGATACGCAGTATTTT.

By share of the sample, this clone is medium-sized. The chain recombines TRBV5-1 with TRBJ2-3; TRBD1 matches at 9 bases. Germline CDR1 SGHRS, CDR2 YFSETQ. V was pared by 3 bases and J by 3 bases, with 8 bases of the junction left unmatched. This CDR3 spans 16 amino acids. CDR3 residues: CASSWIPGQGTDTQYF. CDR3 DNA sequence: TGCGCCAGCAGCTGGATACCGGGACAGGGAACAGATACGCAGTATTTT.

V and J are TRBV5-8 and TRBJ2-6, with no clear D. The CDR3 loop spans 15 amino acids. The V gene lost 0 bases and the J gene lost 4 bases, with 8 bases spanning the gap. Germline V lookup: CDR1 SGHTS, CDR2 YDEGEE. The CDR3 spells CASSLVAGGANVLTF. The CDR3 region has the DNA TGTGCCAGCAGCTTGGTAGCCGGAGGGGCCAACGTCCTGACTTTC.

The chain is built from TRBV5-1 and TRBJ2-6; maybe TRBD1 (5 bases). There are 17 residues in the CDR3. V dropped 1 base and J dropped 3 bases, with 14 bases sitting between them. CDR1 SGHRS and CDR2 YFSETQ come from the germline V gene. The CDR3 region is CASSLRALGLGANVLTF. For the CDR3, the DNA is TGCGCCAGCAGCTTGCGTGCTCTGGGGCTTGGGGCCAACGTCCTGACTTTC. Full variable domain (missing parts from reference TRBV5-1 and TRBJ2-6): KAGVTQTPRYLIKTRGQQVTLSCSPISGHRSVSWYQQTPGQGLQFLFEYFSETQRNKGNFPGRFSGRQFSNSRSEMNVSTLELGDSALYLCASSLRALGLGANVLTFGAGSRLTVL.

The chain couples TRBV7-2 to TRBJ2-3; D is tentatively TRBD1 or TRBD2 (6 bases each). Germline values: CDR1 SGHTA, CDR2 FQGNSA. CDR3 length: 14 residues. This CDR3 reads CAGGKVGRTDTQYF. The CDR3 DNA follows: TGTGCAGGGGGGAAGGTCGGCCGCACAGATACGCAGTATTTT.

Only one count was recorded for this clone. The chain combines TRBV5-5 with TRBJ1-2, with 7 bases lining up with TRBD1. Germline-derived CDR1 and CDR2 are SGHKS and YYEKEE (reference sequence). After removal of 0 bases from V and 4 bases from J, the junction contained 3 bases not matched to a gene. The CDR3 is made up of 14 amino acids. The CDR3 nucleotides are TGTGCCAGCAGCTTGGGACAGGGAGTCTATGGCTACACCTTC. Its translation: CASSLGQGVYGYTF.

The J gene is TRBJ2-2, the V gene TRBV29-1; possibly TRBD1 for D (5 bases). Trimming removed 6 bases at V and 4 bases at J, with 9 bases between. CDR1 and CDR2 from the germline V gene are SQVTM and ANQGSEA. This CDR3 region has 12 residues. The CDR3 region has the DNA TGCAGCGTAAGACAGACCACCGGGGAGCTGTTTTTT. Translation gives CSVRQTTGELFF.

This clone appeared once. Other DNA sequences within the sample encode an identical CDR3. The J gene is TRBJ2-1, the V gene TRBV7-8, with D possibly TRBD2 on 7 matching bases. Germline CDR1 is SGHVS and CDR2 is FQNEAQ. The CDR3 is 18 amino acids. V was trimmed by 1 base and J by 4 bases, leaving 20 bases between them. CDR3 sequence (DNA): TGTGCCAGCAGCTTAGGGCGGCGGGGGCTATCACTTTACAATGAGCAGTTCTTC. It yields the protein CASSLGRRGLSLYNEQFF.

V gene TRBV6-5 combines with J gene TRBJ2-3, with 7 bases identical to TRBD1. V was pared by 5 bases and J by 4 bases, with 6 bases of the junction left unmatched. This CDR3 region has 14 residues. Germline CDR1 is MNHEY and CDR2 is SVGAGI. The CDR3 nucleotides read TGTGCCAGCAGTGTGGTGACAGGGCCAGATACGCAGTATTTT. As protein: CASSVVTGPDTQYF.

The CDR3 loop reads CASSLSGRTQYF. CDR3 in DNA: TGTGCCAGCAGCTTGTCAGGGCGTACGCAGTATTTT. This sequence joins TRBV5-4 and TRBJ2-3; the D gene is possibly TRBD1 (5 bases). With 1 base removed from V and 8 bases from J, the gap between germline ends came to 8 bases. The CDR3 is 12 amino acids. The germline CDR1 and CDR2 sequences are SGHNT and YYREEE (reference sequence).

The chain joins TRBV2 to TRBJ2-2, with TRBD2 matching over 7 bases. This CDR3 comprises 14 residues. V shed 4 bases and J 3 bases; nucleotides not matched to a gene: 2. The germline gives CDR1 SNHLY, CDR2 FYNNEI. CDR3 in amino acids: CASSGREYTGELFF. In DNA, the CDR3 is TGTGCCAGCAGTGGGCGGGAGTACACCGGGGAGCTGTTTTTT.

This clone was seen a few times. J is TRBJ2-4 and V is TRBV5-4; D might be TRBD2 (6 bases). Trimming pared 2 bases from V and 2 bases from J, leaving 11 bases between. The CDR3 runs 15 residues. The germline CDR1 and CDR2 sequences are SGHNT and YYREEE (reference sequence). The CDR3: CASSFVGGTKNIQYF. In nucleotides, the CDR3 is TGTGCCAGCAGCTTTGTCGGGGGAACCAAAAACATTCAGTACTTC.